The 10 T cell receptor beta chains in this list originate from one sample, sequenced in a study of early stage breast cancer tumors. Assay used: immunoSEQ multiplex PCR; TCRdb lists only in-frame clones, some missing. Among 25,000 to 35,000 clones, roughly four fifths were seen once, and the ten largest hold about 4.5%. The sequencing input was blood. The receptors here all came from a person aged 35 to 50 with breast cancer.

V is TRBV6-5 and J is TRBJ2-3; D is possibly TRBD1 (6 bases). Germline V gives CDR1 MNHEY, CDR2 SVGAGI. CDR3 size: 15 residues. Trimming shortened V by 2 bases and J by 5 bases, and 14 bases separated the two germline ends. This CDR3 reads CASSYDLQGRDTQYF. CDR3 sequence (DNA): TGTGCCAGCAGTTACGACCTACAGGGAAGAGATACGCAGTATTTT.

The gene calls are TRBV4-1 and TRBJ1-3; D unclear. Germline CDR1 is MGHRA and CDR2 is YSYEKL. Trimming shortened V by 1 base and J by 0 bases, and 7 bases separated the two germline ends. The CDR3 runs to 15 residues. Written as DNA, the CDR3 is TGCGCCAGCAGCCAAGTCAAAGTCTCTGGAAACACCATATATTTT. Amino acids: CASSQVKVSGNTIYF.

The sample holds one count of this clone. The V gene is TRBV27, the J gene TRBJ2-2; TRBD2 agrees at 8 bases. This CDR3 is built from 17 residues. Germline V gene sequence: CDR1 MNHEY, CDR2 SMNVEV (reference sequence). The V and J ends lost 7 bases and 5 bases, in that order; junction bases with no gene match: 15. CDR3 DNA sequence: TGTGCCAGCATCCCGCCGCAGCGGGAGTCTCCTACCGGGGAGCTGTTTTTT. Amino acid sequence: CASIPPQRESPTGELFF.

CDR3 loop: CASSLTGTGFDEQYF. The CDR3, as DNA: TGTGCCAGCAGCTTAACCGGGACAGGGTTCGACGAGCAGTACTTC. V and J are TRBV7-9 and TRBJ2-7, with 9 bases that match TRBD1. CDR1 SEHNR and CDR2 FQNEAQ come from the germline V gene (reference sequence). Losses at the gene ends were 2 bases for V and 5 bases for J; bases not matched to a gene: 7. The CDR3 is 15 amino acids.

This clone was seen just once. The chain carries TRBV7-8 and TRBJ2-3; D is uncertain. CDR1 is SGHVS and CDR2 is FQNEAQ in the germline V gene. The ends were cut back, 7 bases at V and 0 bases at J, with 14 bases in the middle. There are 15 residues in the CDR3. The CDR3 sequence is CASTRGVISTDTQYF. The CDR3 nucleotides read TGTGCCAGCACCCGCGGCGTAATAAGCACAGATACGCAGTATTTT.

The V and J genes are TRBV2 and TRBJ2-5; TRBD1 aligns across 9 bases. This CDR3 is 14 amino acids long. Germline V lookup: CDR1 SNHLY, CDR2 FYNNEI. The V gene end was trimmed by 8 bases and the J gene end by 1 base; junction bases not matched to a gene: 5. The CDR3 DNA reads TGTGCCAGCGTCTTGACAGGGGGCCAAGAGACCCAGTACTTC. Protein sequence: CASVLTGGQETQYF. Looking up the rest from reference TRBV2 and TRBJ2-5 gives the full variable domain: EPEVTQTPSHQVTQMGQEVILRCVPISNHLYFYWYRQILGQKVEFLVSFYNNEISEKSEIFDDQFSVERPDGSNFTLKIRSTKLEDSAMYFCASVLTGGQETQYFGPGTRLLVL.

The chain joins TRBV2 to TRBJ1-1; no definite D call. V lost 4 bases to trimming and J lost 1 base, with 7 bases between them. Germline V lookup: CDR1 SNHLY, CDR2 FYNNEI. The CDR3 length is 13 residues. The chain's CDR3 is CASSVDQNTEAFF. As DNA, the CDR3 is TGTGCCAGCAGTGTGGATCAGAACACTGAAGCTTTCTTT.

The genes are TRBV28 and TRBJ2-1; 7 bases map to TRBD2. With 6 bases clipped from V and 12 bases from J, the junction kept 8 bases outside the gene matches. The CDR3 is 12 amino acids. Germline lookup yields CDR1 MDHEN and CDR2 SYDVKM. The CDR3 coding sequence is TGTGCCAGCAGCCGGACTAGTTCCGGGCAGTTCTTC. Translation: CASSRTSSGQFF.

This chain links TRBV28 with TRBJ1-2, with 9 bases identical to TRBD1. V shed 2 bases and J 7 bases; nucleotides not matched to a gene: 8. Looked up from germline, CDR1 is MDHEN and CDR2 is SYDVKM. The length of the CDR3 is 15 residues. The DNA for the CDR3 is TGTGCCAGCAGTTTAGGGGACAGGGTTCTGGGTGGCTACACCTTC. Protein product: CASSLGDRVLGGYTF.

This chain joins TRBV30 and TRBJ2-1; 9 nucleotides align to TRBD2. Germline-derived CDR1 and CDR2 are GTSNPN and SVGIG (reference sequence). The CDR3 consists of 13 residues. The CDR3 region has the DNA TGTGCTCGAGGGGGCGGGAGGGGCAATGAGCAGTTCTTC. Protein sequence: CARGGGRGNEQFF.